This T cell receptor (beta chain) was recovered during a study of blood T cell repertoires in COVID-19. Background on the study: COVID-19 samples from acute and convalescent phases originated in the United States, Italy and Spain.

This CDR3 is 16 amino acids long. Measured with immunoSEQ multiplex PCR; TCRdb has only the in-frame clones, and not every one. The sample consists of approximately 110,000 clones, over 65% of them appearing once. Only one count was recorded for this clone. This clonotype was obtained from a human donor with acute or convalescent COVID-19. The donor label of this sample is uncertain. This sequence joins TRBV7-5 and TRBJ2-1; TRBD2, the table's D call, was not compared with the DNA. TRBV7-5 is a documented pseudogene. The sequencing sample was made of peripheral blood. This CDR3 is CARSLVVAGVYNEQFF. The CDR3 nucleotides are TGTGCCAGAAGCTTAGTGGTAGCGGGGGTTTACAATGAGCAGTTCTTC.